This TCR beta chain was documented in a study of cytomegalovirus exposure and HLA in healthy donors. About this clone: The antigen is unknown.

The CDR3 has 19 amino acids. Per the germline V gene, CDR1 is GTSNPN and CDR2 is SVGIG (reference sequence). Trimming removed 7 bases from V and 2 bases from J, with 31 bases in between. Study outcomes and limitations: In a later analysis, TCR beta V- and J-gene trimming showed a link to a missense DCLRE1C variant. Per a later analysis, about 17,000 TCR beta sequences showed association with HLA alleles at 0.05 false discovery rate. Prediction of most subjects' HLA-A and HLA-B alleles by TCR beta sequences was reportedly accurate.

Primers for the PCR totalled 60 Vbeta and 13 Jbeta. Original data processing: In a later analysis, some 10 million of some 80 million unique beta chains occurred in at least two donors. Sequencing used immunoSEQ multiplex PCR; TCRdb keeps in-frame clones, though not all of them. V, J and clone size reflect that table, while D and trimming were determined from the DNA. The table includes tens of thousands of clones, approximately 90% detected once. This chain joins TRBV30 and TRBJ2-3, with D possibly being TRBD2 (5 bases). This sequence was found in a woman aged 18-30 years in good health and CMV-seronegative. The specimen was PBMCs. The CDR3, as DNA: TGTGCCTCCCATCCGAGGACCCCTTCCCTAGAGCGGTACACAGATACGCAGTATTTT. Protein: CASHPRTPSLERYTDTQYF.